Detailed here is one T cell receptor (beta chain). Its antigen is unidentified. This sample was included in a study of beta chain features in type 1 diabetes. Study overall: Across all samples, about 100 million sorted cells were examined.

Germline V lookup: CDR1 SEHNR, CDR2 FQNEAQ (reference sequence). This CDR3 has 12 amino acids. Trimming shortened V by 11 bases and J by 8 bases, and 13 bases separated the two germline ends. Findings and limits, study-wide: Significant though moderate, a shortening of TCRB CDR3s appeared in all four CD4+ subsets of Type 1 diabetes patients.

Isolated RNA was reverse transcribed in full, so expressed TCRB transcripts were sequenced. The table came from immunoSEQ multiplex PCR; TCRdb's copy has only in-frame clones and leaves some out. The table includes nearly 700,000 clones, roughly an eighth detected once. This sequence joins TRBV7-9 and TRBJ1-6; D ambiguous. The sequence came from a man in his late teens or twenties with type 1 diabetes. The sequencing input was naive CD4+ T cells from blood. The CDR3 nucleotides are TGTGCCGAGGACTACGGGGATTCACCCCTCCACTTT. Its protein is CAEDYGDSPLHF. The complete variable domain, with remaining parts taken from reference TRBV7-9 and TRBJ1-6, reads DTGVSQNPRHKITKRGQNVTFRCDPISEHNRLYWYRQTLGQGPEFLTYFQNEAQLEKSRLLSDRFSAERPKGSFSTLEIQRTEQGDSAMYLCAEDYGDSPLHFGNGTRLTVT.